This T cell receptor (beta chain) was sequenced in a study of technical replicates of blood from several donors. The CDR3 contains 15 residues. Germline V gene lookup returns CDR1 MNHEY and CDR2 SMNVEV (reference sequence). J was trimmed by 5 bases and V by 2 bases; bases with no gene match: 8. TCRdb's table, derived via immunoSEQ multiplex PCR, lists solely in-frame clones and lacks some. The table lists about 49,000 clones, around nine tenths of them singletons. Sequenced material: PBMCs. The receptor was derived from a human donor in good health. Some clones in this sample may be carry-over from other donors' samples. The chain is built from TRBV27 and TRBJ2-7, with TRBD2 matching 8 bases. CDR3 bases: TGTGCCAGCAGTTTAGATCAAGCGGGAGAGGACGAGCAGTACTTC. This gives the protein CASSLDQAGEDEQYF.